These 16 T cell receptor beta chains share one sample of origin, sequenced in a study of early T cells in non-severe SARS-CoV-2 infection. TCRdb called the 5' RACE reads again in MiXCR, with one record for every CDR3 protein. The data show tens of thousands of distinct CDR3 sequences, roughly an eighth seen once. Sequenced material: whole blood. These receptors originate from an adult who was a healthcare worker with PCR-confirmed SARS-CoV-2 infection or an uninfected control (not recorded which).

The CDR3 region is CGWQDNEKLFF. The CDR3 region has the DNA TGCGGGTGGCAGGATAATGAAAAACTGTTTTTT. The chain has TRBV29-1 and TRBJ1-4, with D unclear. The V gene's germline CDR1 is SQVTM and CDR2 ANQGSEA. The CDR3 is 11 amino acids.

The CDR3 region has the DNA TGTGCCAGCAGTTTCGGGACAGATAATTCACCCCTCCACTTT. Encoded protein: CASSFGTDNSPLHF. J is TRBJ1-6 and V is TRBV28; 7 positions match TRBD1. Germline V gives CDR1 MDHEN, CDR2 SYDVKM. The length of the CDR3 is 14 residues. Germline trimming cut 3 bases from V and 5 bases from J; bases unmatched to any gene: 1.

This clonotype occurred many times. The J gene is TRBJ1-1, the V gene TRBV29-1, with D uncertain. Trimming pared 4 bases from V and 0 bases from J, leaving 12 bases between. Germline V gene lookup returns CDR1 SQVTM and CDR2 ANQGSEA. This CDR3 contains 14 residues. The DNA of the CDR3 is TGCAGCGTTGCGGACGGATCTTTGAACACTGAAGCTTTCTTT. This sequence encodes CSVADGSLNTEAFF. Complete variable domain (other parts from reference TRBV29-1 and TRBJ1-1): SAVISQKPSRDICQRGTSLTIQCQVDSQVTMMFWYRQQPGQSLTLIATANQGSEATYESGFVIDKFPISRPNLTFSTLTVSNMSPEDSSIYLCSVADGSLNTEAFFGQGTRLTVV.

This clonotype came up many times. The chain combines TRBV2 with TRBJ2-2; tentatively, D is TRBD2 (6 bases). The V end lost 5 bases, the J end lost 7 bases, and 14 bases lay between the germline ends. The CDR3 is 14 amino acids. Per germline, CDR1 SNHLY and CDR2 FYNNEI. The CDR3 spells CASSTTLGGGELFF. DNA of the CDR3: TGTGCCAGCAGTACTACTTTGGGAGGCGGGGAGCTGTTTTTT.

This clonotype came up many times. This chain uses TRBV12-3 or TRBV12-4 with TRBJ2-5; 7 positions agree with TRBD1. Losses at the gene ends were 4 bases for V and 7 bases for J; bases not matched to a gene: 6. The CDR3 is made up of 13 amino acids. The CDR3 loop is CASSSTGAGTQYF. The CDR3 DNA reads as TGTGCCAGCAGTTCAACAGGGGCAGGGACCCAGTACTTC.

The CDR3 is CASAWDASNTGELFF. DNA for the CDR3: TGTGCCAGCGCATGGGACGCATCGAACACCGGGGAGCTGTTTTTT. V gene TRBV18 combines with J gene TRBJ2-2; D is perhaps TRBD1 or TRBD2 (5 bases each). The CDR3 spans 15 residues. V was shortened by 8 bases and J by 0 bases, with 13 bases between the two germline ends. Germline V gives CDR1 KGHSH, CDR2 LQKENI.

V gene TRBV29-1 combines with J gene TRBJ2-7; TRBD1 might be the D (5 bases). V was cut by 2 bases and J by 0 bases, with 8 bases left in between. Germline-derived CDR1 and CDR2 are SQVTM and ANQGSEA. CDR3 length: 13 residues. CDR3 in DNA: TGCAGCGTTGAAAGGGGTAGCTCCTACGAGCAGTACTTC. Its translation: CSVERGSSYEQYF.

This clonotype was recorded many times. V usage is TRBV7-6 and J usage is TRBJ1-1; tentatively, D is TRBD1 (5 bases). Looked up from germline, CDR1 is SGHVS and CDR2 is FNYEAQ. This CDR3 is 15 amino acids long. Trimming took 1 base from V and 5 from J, leaving 14 bases between them. The CDR3 coding sequence is TGTGCCAGCAGCTTAGGCGATGGGGGAGGGACTGAAGCTTTCTTT. Residues: CASSLGDGGGTEAFF.

This clonotype was seen many times. The V call is TRBV20-1, the J call TRBJ2-7; 7 bases fit TRBD2. With 0 bases clipped from V and 3 bases from J, the junction kept 2 bases outside the gene matches. CDR1 DFQATT and CDR2 SNEGSKA come from the germline V gene (reference sequence). CDR3 length equals 13 residues. CDR3 nucleotide sequence: TGCAGTGCTAGAGATGGACTAGACTACGAGCAGTACTTC. It is translated as CSARDGLDYEQYF.

This clonotype occurred a few times. The V and J genes are TRBV12-3 or TRBV12-4 and TRBJ2-6, with a tentative D call TRBD1 (5 bases). V lost 3 bases, J lost 3 bases, and 12 bases lay in between. The CDR3 contains 16 residues. CDR3 region: CASSFGIGVGANVLTF. DNA of the CDR3: TGTGCCAGCAGTTTTGGGATAGGGGTTGGGGCCAACGTCCTGACTTTC.

The chain combines TRBV27 with TRBJ2-7, with D hard to call. In germline, CDR1 is MNHEY, CDR2 SMNVEV (reference sequence). This CDR3 is built from 13 residues. V was trimmed by 0 bases and J by 5 bases, leaving 8 bases between them. The CDR3 sequence: CASSLSSVNEQYF. In DNA, the CDR3 is TGTGCCAGCAGTTTATCCTCCGTGAACGAGCAGTACTTC.

The chain uses TRBV7-9 and TRBJ2-3, with D possibly matching TRBD2 (6 bases). CDR1 SEHNR and CDR2 FQNEAQ come from the germline V gene (reference sequence). V was pared by 0 bases and J by 7 bases, with 11 bases between. The CDR3 has 14 amino acids. As DNA, the CDR3 is TGTGCCAGCAGCTTAGCGGGAGGTTCCAATACGCAGTATTTT. Its translation: CASSLAGGSNTQYF.

This clonotype was counted only a few times. The chain joins TRBV4-1 to TRBJ2-2; possible D gene TRBD1, 5 bases. The CDR3 is 13 amino acids. V was cut by 4 bases and J by 4 bases, with 7 bases left in between. Germline V gene lookup returns CDR1 MGHRA and CDR2 YSYEKL. Written as DNA, the CDR3 is TGCGCCAGCAGCCCAGGGCCCACCGGGGAGCTGTTTTTT. It codes for CASSPGPTGELFF.

This clonotype was observed a handful of times. V usage is TRBV12-3 or TRBV12-4 and J usage is TRBJ2-1, with a weak D call TRBD2 (6 bases). V dropped 6 bases and J dropped 6 bases, with 21 bases sitting between them. The CDR3 contains 16 residues. The chain's CDR3 is CASSPPPASGVNEQFF. CDR3 coding DNA: TGTGCCAGCAGCCCCCCCCCGGCGTCGGGAGTCAATGAGCAGTTCTTC.

This clonotype was found many times. The chain has TRBV2 and TRBJ2-7, with TRBD2 as a possible D gene (6 bases). This CDR3 comprises 14 residues. CDR1 SNHLY and CDR2 FYNNEI come from the germline V gene. Trimming pared 6 bases from V and 3 bases from J, leaving 15 bases between. CDR3 sequence: CASRGTLEVYEQYF. CDR3 coding DNA: TGTGCCAGCAGAGGGACTCTCGAGGTCTACGAGCAGTACTTC.

In its sample, this clonotype was seen a few times. The chain combines TRBV7-9 with TRBJ2-7, with TRBD2 as a possible D gene (5 bases). V dropped 5 bases and J dropped 5 bases, with 19 bases sitting between them. The CDR3 loop spans 15 amino acids. The V gene's germline CDR1 is SEHNR and CDR2 FQNEAQ (reference sequence). The CDR3 region has the DNA TGTGCCAGCAGCGCAAGGCCGGGAAGACACCACGAGCAGTACTTC. Translation gives CASSARPGRHHEQYF.